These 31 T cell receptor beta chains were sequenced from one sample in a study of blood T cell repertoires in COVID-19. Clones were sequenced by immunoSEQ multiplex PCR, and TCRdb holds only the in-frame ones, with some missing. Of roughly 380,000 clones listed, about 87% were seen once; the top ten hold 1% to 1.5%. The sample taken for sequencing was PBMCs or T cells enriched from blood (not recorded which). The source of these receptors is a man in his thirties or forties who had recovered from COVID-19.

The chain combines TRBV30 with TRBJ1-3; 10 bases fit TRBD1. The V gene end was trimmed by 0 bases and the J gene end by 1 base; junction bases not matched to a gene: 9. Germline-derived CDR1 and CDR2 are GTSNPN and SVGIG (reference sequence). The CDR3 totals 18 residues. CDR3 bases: TGTGCCTGGAGTGTACAGGGACAGGGGAGAGGATCTGGAAACACCATATATTTT. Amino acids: CAWSVQGQGRGSGNTIYF. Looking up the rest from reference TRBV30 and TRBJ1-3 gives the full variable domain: SQTIHQWPATLVQPVGSPLSLECTVEGTSNPNLYWYRQAAGRGLQLLFYSVGIGQISSEVPQNLSASRPQDRQFILSSKKLLLSDSGFYLCAWSVQGQGRGSGNTIYFGEGSWLTVV.

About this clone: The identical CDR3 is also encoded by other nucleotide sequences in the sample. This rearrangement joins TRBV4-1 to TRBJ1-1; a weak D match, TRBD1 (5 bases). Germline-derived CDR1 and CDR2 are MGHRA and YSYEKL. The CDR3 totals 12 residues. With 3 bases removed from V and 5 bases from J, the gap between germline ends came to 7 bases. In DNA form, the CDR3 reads TGCGCCAGCAGCCACCAGGGTACTGAAGCTTTCTTT. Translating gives CASSHQGTEAFF.

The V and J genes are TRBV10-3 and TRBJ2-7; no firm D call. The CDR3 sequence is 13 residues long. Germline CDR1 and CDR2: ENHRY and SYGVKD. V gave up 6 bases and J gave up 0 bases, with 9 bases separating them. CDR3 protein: CAIRSAGSYEQYF. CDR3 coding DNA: TGTGCCATCAGGTCGGCAGGCTCCTACGAGCAGTACTTC.

The CDR3 reads CASSPQTGLAATQETQYF. DNA of the CDR3: TGTGCCAGCAGTCCCCAAACGGGACTAGCGGCAACCCAAGAGACCCAGTACTTC. This sequence joins TRBV6-2 or TRBV6-3 and TRBJ2-5; 11 bases are a match to TRBD2. With 5 bases clipped from V and 1 base from J, the junction kept 12 bases outside the gene matches. The CDR3 has 18 residues. Germline CDR1 MNHEY, CDR2 SVGEGT.

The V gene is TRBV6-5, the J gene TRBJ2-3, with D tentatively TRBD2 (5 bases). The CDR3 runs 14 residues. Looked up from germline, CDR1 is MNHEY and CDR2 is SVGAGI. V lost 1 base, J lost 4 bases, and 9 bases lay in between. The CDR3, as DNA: TGTGCCAGCAGTTACTTCCCCGGGGCAGATACGCAGTATTTT. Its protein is CASSYFPGADTQYF.

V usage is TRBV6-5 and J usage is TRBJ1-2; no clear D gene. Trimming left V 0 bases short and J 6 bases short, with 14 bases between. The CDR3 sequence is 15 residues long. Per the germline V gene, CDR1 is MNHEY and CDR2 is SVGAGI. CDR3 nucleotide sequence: TGTGCCAGCAGTTACTCGGCCCGCTTTTTTAATGGCTACACCTTC. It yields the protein CASSYSARFFNGYTF.

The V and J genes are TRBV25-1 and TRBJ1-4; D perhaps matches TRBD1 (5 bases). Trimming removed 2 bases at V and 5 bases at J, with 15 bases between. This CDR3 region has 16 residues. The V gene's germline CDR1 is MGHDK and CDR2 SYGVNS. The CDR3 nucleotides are TGTGCCAGCAGTGAAGAGCAGGGTATTCTAAATGAAAAACTGTTTTTT. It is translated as CASSEEQGILNEKLFF.

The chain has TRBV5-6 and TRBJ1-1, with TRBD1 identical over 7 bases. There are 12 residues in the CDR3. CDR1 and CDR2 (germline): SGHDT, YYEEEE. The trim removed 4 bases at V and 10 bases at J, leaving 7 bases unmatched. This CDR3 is CASSTDRVGAFF. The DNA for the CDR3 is TGTGCCAGCAGCACAGACAGGGTCGGAGCTTTCTTT.

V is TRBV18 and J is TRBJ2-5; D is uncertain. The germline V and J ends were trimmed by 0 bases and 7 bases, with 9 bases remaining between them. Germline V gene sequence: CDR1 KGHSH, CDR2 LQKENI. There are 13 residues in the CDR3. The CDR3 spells CASSPPQPMTQYF. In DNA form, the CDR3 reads TGTGCCAGCTCACCACCACAGCCGATGACCCAGTACTTC. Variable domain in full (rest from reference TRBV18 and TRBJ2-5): NAGVMQNPRHLVRRRGQEARLRCSPMKGHSHVYWYRQLPEEGLKFMVYLQKENIIDESGMPKERFSAEFPKEGPSILRIQQVVRGDSAAYFCASSPPQPMTQYFGPGTRLLVL.

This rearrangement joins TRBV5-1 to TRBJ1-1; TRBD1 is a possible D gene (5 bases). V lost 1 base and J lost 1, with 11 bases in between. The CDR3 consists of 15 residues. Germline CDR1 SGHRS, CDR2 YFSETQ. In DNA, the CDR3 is TGCGCCAGCAGCTTGTATCGGGGGACGAACACTGAAGCTTTCTTT. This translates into CASSLYRGTNTEAFF. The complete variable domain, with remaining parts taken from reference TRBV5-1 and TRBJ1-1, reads KAGVTQTPRYLIKTRGQQVTLSCSPISGHRSVSWYQQTPGQGLQFLFEYFSETQRNKGNFPGRFSGRQFSNSRSEMNVSTLELGDSALYLCASSLYRGTNTEAFFGQGTRLTVV.

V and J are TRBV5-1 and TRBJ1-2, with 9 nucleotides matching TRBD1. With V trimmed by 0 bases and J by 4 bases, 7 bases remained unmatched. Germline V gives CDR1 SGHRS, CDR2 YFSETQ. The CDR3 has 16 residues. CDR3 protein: CASSLGNRGLVYGYTF. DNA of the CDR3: TGCGCCAGCAGCTTGGGGAACAGGGGGCTAGTCTATGGCTACACCTTC.

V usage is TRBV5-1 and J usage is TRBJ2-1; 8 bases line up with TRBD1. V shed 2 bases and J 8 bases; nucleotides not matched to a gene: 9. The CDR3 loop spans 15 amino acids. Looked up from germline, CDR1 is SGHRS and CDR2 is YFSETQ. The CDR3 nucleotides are TGCGCCAGCAGCTTAAGCGGACAGGGTACCTATGAGCAGTTCTTC. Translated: CASSLSGQGTYEQFF.

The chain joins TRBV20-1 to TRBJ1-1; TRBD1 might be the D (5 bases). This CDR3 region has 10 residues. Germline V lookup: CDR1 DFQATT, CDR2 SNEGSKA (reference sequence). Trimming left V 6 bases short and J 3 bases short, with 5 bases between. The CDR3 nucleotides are TGCAGTGCCAGGGACACTGAAGCTTTCTTT. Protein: CSARDTEAFF.

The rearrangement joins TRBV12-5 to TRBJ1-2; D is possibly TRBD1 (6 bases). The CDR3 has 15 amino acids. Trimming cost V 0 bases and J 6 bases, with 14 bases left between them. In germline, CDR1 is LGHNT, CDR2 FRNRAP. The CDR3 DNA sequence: TGTGCTAGTGGTTTGGTACCCCCACAGGGTCATGGCTACACCTTC. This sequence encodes CASGLVPPQGHGYTF.

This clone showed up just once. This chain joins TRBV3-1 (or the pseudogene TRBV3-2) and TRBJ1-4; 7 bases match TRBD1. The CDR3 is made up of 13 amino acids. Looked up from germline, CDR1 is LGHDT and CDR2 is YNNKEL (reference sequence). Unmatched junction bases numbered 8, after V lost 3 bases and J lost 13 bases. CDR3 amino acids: CASSQQGGDRLFF. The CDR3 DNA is TGTGCCAGCAGCCAGCAGGGGGGCGATCGACTGTTTTTT.

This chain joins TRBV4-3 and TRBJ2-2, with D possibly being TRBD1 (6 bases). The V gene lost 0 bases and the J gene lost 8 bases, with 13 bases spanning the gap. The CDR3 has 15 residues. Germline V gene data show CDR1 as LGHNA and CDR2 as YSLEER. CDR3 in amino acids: CASSQDKLQGGELFF. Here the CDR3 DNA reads TGCGCCAGCAGCCAAGATAAACTACAGGGTGGGGAGCTGTTTTTT.

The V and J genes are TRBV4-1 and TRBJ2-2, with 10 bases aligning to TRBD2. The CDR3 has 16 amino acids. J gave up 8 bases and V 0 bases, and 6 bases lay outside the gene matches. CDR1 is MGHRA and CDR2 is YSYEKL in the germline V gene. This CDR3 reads CASSQEAGGLSGELFF. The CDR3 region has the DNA TGCGCCAGCAGCCAAGAAGCGGGGGGGTTGTCAGGGGAGCTGTTTTTT.

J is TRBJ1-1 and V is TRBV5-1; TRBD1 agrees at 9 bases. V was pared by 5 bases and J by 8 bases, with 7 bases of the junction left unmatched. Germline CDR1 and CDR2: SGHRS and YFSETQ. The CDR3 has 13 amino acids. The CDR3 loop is CASRRGQGQEAFF. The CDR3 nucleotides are TGCGCCAGCAGACGTGGACAGGGGCAGGAAGCTTTCTTT. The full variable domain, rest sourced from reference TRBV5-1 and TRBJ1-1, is KAGVTQTPRYLIKTRGQQVTLSCSPISGHRSVSWYQQTPGQGLQFLFEYFSETQRNKGNFPGRFSGRQFSNSRSEMNVSTLELGDSALYLCASRRGQGQEAFFGQGTRLTVV.

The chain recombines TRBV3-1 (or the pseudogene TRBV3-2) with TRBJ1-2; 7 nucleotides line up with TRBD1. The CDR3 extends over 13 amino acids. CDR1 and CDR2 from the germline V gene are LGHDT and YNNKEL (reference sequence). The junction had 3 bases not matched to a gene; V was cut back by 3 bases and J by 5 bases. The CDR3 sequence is CASSHDRVYGYTF. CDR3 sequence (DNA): TGTGCCAGCAGCCACGACAGGGTATATGGCTACACCTTC.

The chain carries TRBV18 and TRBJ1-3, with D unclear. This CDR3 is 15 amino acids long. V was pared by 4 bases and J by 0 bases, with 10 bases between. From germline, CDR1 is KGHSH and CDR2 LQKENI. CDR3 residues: CASSRAVGSGNTIYF. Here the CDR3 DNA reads TGTGCCAGCTCACGTGCGGTGGGCTCTGGAAACACCATATATTTT.

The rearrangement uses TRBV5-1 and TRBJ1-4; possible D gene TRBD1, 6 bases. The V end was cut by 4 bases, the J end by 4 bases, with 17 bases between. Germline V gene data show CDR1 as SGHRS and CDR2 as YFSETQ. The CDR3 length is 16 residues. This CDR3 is CASSPGQQVDNEKLFF. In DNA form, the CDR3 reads TGCGCCAGCAGCCCCGGACAGCAGGTGGATAATGAAAAACTGTTTTTT.

The CDR3 region has the DNA TGTGCCAGCAGTTTATCCACAGTGTTGTGGGAGAATGAGCAGTTCTTC. It translates to CASSLSTVLWENEQFF. The rearrangement joins TRBV27 to TRBJ2-1; perhaps TRBD2 as D (5 bases). Between the trimmed V and J ends, which lost 0 bases and 7 bases, there was a span of 16 bases. The length of the CDR3 is 16 residues. Germline V gene lookup returns CDR1 MNHEY and CDR2 SMNVEV (reference sequence).

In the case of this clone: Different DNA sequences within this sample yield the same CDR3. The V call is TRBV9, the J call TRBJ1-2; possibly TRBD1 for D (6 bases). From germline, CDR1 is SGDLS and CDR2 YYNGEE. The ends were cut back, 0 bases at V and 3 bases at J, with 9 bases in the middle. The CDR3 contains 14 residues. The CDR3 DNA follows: TGTGCCAGCAGCGTAGGAGGGGGAGACTATGGCTACACCTTC. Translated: CASSVGGGDYGYTF. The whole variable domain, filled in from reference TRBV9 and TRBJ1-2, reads DSGVTQTPKHLITATGQRVTLRCSPRSGDLSVYWYQQSLDQGLQFLIQYYNGEERAKGNILERFSAQQFPDLHSELNLSSLELGDSALYFCASSVGGGDYGYTFGSGTRLTVV.

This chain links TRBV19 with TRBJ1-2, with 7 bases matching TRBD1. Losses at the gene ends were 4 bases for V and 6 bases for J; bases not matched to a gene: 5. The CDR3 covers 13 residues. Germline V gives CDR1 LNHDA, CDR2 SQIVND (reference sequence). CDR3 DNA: TGTGCCAGTAGTACCTCGACAGGGAATGGCTACACCTTC. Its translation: CASSTSTGNGYTF.

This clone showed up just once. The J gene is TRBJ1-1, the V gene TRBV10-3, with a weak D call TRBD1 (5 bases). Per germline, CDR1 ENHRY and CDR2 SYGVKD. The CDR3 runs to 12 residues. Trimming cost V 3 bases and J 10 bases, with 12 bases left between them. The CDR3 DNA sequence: TGTGCCATCAGTGAACGGGGGAGATCAGCTTTCTTT. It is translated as CAISERGRSAFF.

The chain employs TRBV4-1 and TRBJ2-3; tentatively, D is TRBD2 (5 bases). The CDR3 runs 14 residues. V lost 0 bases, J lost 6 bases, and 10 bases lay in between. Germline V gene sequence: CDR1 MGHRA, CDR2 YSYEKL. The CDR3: CASSQERVVDTQYF. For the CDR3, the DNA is TGCGCCAGCAGCCAAGAGAGGGTTGTGGATACGCAGTATTTT.

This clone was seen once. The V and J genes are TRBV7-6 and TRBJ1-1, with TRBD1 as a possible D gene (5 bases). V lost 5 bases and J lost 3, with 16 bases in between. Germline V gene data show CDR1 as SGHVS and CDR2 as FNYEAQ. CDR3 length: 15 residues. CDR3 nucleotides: TGTGCCAGCAGCACCCGCCCGACGGGGGACACTGAAGCTTTCTTT. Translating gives CASSTRPTGDTEAFF.

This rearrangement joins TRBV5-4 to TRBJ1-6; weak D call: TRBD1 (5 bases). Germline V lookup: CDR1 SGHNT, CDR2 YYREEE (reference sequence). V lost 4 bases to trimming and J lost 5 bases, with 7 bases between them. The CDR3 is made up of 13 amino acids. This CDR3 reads CASSLRDNSPLHF. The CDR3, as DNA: TGTGCCAGCAGCCTCAGGGATAATTCACCCCTCCACTTT. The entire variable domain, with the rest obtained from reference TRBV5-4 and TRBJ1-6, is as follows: ETGVTQSPTHLIKTRGQQVTLRCSSQSGHNTVSWYQQALGQGPQFIFQYYREEENGRGNFPPRFSGLQFPNYSSELNVNALELDDSALYLCASSLRDNSPLHFGNGTRLTVT.

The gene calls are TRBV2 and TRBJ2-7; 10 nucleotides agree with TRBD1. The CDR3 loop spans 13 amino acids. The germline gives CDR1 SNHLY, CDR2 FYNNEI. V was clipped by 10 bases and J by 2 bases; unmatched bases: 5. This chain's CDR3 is CATAGTGAYEQYF. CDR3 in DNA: TGTGCCACCGCCGGGACAGGGGCCTACGAGCAGTACTTC.

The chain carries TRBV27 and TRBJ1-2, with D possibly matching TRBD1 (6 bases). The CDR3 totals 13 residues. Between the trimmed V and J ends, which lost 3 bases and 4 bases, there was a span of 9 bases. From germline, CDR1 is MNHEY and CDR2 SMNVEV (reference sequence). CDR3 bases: TGTGCCAGCAGTTTGGACAGTTCCTATGGCTACACCTTC. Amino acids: CASSLDSSYGYTF.

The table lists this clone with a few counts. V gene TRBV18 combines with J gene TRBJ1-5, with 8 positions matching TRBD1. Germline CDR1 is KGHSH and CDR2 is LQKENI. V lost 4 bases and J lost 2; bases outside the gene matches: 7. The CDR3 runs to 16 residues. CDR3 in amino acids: CASSLTQTGGNQPQHF. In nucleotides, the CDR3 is TGTGCCAGCTCACTAACCCAGACAGGGGGCAATCAGCCCCAGCATTTT.